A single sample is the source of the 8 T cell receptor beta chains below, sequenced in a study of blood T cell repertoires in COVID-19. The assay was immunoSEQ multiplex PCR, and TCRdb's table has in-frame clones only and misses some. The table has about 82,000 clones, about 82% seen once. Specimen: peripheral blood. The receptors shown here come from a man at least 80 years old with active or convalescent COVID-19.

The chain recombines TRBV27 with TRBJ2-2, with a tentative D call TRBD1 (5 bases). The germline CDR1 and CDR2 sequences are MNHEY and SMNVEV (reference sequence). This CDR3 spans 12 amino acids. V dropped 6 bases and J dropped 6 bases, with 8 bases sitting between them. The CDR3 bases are TGTGCCAGCAGGGCGACAGCCGGGGAGCTGTTTTTT. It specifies CASRATAGELFF.

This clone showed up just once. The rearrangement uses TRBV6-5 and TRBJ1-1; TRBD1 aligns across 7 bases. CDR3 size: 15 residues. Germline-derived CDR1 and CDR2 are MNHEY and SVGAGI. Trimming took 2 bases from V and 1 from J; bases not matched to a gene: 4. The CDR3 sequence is CASSYQGTANTEAFF. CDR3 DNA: TGTGCCAGCAGTTACCAAGGGACAGCGAACACTGAAGCTTTCTTT.

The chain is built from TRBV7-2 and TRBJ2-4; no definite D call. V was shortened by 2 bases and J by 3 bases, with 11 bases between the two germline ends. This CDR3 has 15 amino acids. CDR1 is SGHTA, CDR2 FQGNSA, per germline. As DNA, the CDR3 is TGTGCCAGCAGCTTACGGCAGGCTAACAAAAACATTCAGTACTTC. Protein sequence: CASSLRQANKNIQYF.

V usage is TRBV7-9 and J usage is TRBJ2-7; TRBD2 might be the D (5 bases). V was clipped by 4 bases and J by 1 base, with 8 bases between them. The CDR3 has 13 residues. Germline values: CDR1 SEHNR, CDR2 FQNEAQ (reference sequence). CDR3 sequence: CASSYGVSYEQYV. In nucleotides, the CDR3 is TGTGCCAGCAGCTACGGGGTTTCCTACGAGCAGTACGTC.

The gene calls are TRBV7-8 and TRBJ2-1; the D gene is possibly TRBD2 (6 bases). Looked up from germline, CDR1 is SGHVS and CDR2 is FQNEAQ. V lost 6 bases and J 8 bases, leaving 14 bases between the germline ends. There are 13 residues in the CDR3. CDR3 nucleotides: TGTGCCAGCAGGGTTTCGACTAGTCATGAGCAGTTCTTC. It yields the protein CASRVSTSHEQFF. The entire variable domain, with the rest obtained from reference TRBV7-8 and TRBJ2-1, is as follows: GAGVSQSPRYKVAKRGQDVALRCDPISGHVSLFWYQQALGQGPEFLTYFQNEAQLDKSGLPSDRFFAERPEGSVSTLKIQRTQQEDSAVYLCASRVSTSHEQFFGPGTRLTVL.

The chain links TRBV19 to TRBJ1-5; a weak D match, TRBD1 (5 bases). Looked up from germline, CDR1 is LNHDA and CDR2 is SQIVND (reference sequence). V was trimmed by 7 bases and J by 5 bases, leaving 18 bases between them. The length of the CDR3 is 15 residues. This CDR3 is CASNSLQGYHQPQHF. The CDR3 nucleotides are TGTGCCAGTAACTCACTTCAGGGATATCATCAGCCCCAGCATTTT.

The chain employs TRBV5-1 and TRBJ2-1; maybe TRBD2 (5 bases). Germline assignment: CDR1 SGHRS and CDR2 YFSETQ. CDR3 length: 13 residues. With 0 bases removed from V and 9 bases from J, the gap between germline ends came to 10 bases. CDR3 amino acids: CASSLGSVAEQFF. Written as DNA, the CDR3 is TGCGCCAGCAGCTTGGGTAGCGTGGCTGAGCAGTTCTTC. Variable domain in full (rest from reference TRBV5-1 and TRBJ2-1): KAGVTQTPRYLIKTRGQQVTLSCSPISGHRSVSWYQQTPGQGLQFLFEYFSETQRNKGNFPGRFSGRQFSNSRSEMNVSTLELGDSALYLCASSLGSVAEQFFGPGTRLTVL.

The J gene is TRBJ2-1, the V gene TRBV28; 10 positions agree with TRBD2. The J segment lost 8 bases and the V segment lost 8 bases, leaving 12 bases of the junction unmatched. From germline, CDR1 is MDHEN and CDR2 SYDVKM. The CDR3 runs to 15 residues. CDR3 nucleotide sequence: TGTGCCAGCTCGAGTGAGCGGGGGGGCTGGGATGAGCAGTTCTTC. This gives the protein CASSSERGGWDEQFF.